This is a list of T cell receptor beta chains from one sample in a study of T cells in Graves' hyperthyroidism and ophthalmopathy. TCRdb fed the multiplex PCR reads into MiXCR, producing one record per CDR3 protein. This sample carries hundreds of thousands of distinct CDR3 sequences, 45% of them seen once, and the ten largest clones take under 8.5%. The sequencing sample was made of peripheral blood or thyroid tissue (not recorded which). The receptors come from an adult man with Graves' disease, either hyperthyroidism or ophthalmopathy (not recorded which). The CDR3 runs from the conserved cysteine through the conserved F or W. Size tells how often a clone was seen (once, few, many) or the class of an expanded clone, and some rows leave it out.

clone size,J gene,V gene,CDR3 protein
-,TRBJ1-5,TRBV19,CASSHSGGNQPQHF
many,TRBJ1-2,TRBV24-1,CAISGTGDDYGYTF
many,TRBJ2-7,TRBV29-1,CSAAPPGLSGEQYF
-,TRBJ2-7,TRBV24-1,CATSDRLAGFEQYF
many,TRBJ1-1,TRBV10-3,CATFRAGTGGNTEAFF
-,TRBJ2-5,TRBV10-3,CAISELLAGEGETQYF
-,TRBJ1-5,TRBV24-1,CATSDRTGGSPQHF
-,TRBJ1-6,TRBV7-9,CASSLVGRRYNSPLHF
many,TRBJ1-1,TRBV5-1,CASSLGHRQNTEAFF
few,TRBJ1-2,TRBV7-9,CASSSTPGGYGYTF
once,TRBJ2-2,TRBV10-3,CAIPTQGGTGELFF
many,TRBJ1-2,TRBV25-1,CASSGDSFGSGYTF
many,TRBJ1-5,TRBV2,CASSAMGGYNQPQHF
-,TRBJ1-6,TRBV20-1,CSAIGGTANSPLHF
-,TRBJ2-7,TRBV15,CATSRPRGLEQYF
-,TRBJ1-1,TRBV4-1,CASSLRQALNTEAFF
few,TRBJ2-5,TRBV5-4,CASSFGDRAQETQYF
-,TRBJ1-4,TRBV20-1,CSASGDPSSELFF
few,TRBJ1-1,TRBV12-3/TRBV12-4,CASRSQERSEAFF
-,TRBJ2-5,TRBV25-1,CARDREGETQYF
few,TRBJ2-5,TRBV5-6,CASSAQGGLETQYF
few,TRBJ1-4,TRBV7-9,CASSSTGVVEKLFF
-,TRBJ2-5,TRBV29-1,CSVKQGRKTQYF
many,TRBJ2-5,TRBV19,CASSIRASVETQYF